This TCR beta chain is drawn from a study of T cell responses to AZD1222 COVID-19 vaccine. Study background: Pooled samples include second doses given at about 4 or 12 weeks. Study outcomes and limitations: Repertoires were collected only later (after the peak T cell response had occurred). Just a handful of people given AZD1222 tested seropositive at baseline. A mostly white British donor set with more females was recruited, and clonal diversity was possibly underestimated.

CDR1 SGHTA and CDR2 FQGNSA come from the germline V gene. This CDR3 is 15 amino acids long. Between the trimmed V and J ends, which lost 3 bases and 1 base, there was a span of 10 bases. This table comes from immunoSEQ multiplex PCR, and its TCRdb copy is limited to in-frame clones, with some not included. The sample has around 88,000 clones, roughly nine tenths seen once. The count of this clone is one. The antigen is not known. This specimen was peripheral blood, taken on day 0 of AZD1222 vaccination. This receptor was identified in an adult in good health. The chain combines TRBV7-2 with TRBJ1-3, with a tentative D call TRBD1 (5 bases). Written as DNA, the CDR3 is TGTGCCAGCAGCTTTGGGGCTGAGTCTGGAAACACCATATATTTT. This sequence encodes CASSFGAESGNTIYF.